A single sample is the source of the 3 T cell receptor beta chains below, sequenced in a study of blood T cells in healthy people across ages (dated by TCRdb to between 2014 and 2017). The receptor library was made with 5' RACE. A second PCR of about 7 to 12 cycles was performed with a sample-barcoded 5' primer and a J-beta primer mix. Through fastp at Q25 and MiXCR, TCRdb rebuilt clones from the public reads, retaining in-frame beta chains. Entries that share a CDR3 protein sequence are merged under the most common genes and DNA. This sample gives some 1,800,000 distinct CDR3 sequences in total; 35% to 50% of them show up just once. The ten largest make up roughly 23% of the sample. The specimen was blood. The source of these receptors is a human donor in good health.

The chain couples TRBV28 to TRBJ2-3; D is unresolved. Trimming took off 2 bases at V and 6 bases at J, with 15 bases between the two ends. The CDR3 runs to 15 residues. Germline assignment: CDR1 MDHEN and CDR2 SYDVKM. This CDR3 reads CASSLNPTKADTQYF. CDR3 DNA: TGTGCCAGCAGTTTAAACCCCACAAAAGCTGATACGCAGTATTTT.

This chain uses TRBV28 with TRBJ2-7, with D hard to call. V was cut by 3 bases and J by 4 bases, with 7 bases left in between. This CDR3 region has 12 residues. Germline V gene lookup returns CDR1 MDHEN and CDR2 SYDVKM. The CDR3 loop is CASSFLEYEQYF. CDR3 bases: TGTGCCAGCAGTTTTTTGGAATACGAGCAGTACTTC.

The chain links TRBV27 to TRBJ2-2, with 8 bases fitting TRBD1. The CDR3 consists of 14 residues. The germline gives CDR1 MNHEY, CDR2 SMNVEV (reference sequence). The ends lost 5 bases at V and 3 bases at J; junction bases unmatched: 2. CDR3 bases: TGTGCCAGCAGTCAGGGGGCCTACACCGGGGAGCTGTTTTTT. This sequence encodes CASSQGAYTGELFF.